The sequence of this TCR beta chain was determined in a study of T-cell memory formation after mild COVID-19. Turning to the study itself: Largely, TCR clusters stayed within a single donor.

This CDR3 spans 15 amino acids. Germline CDR1 is SGHDT and CDR2 is YYEEEE. Trimming removed 4 bases at V and 9 bases at J, with 20 bases between. One entry per CDR3 protein results from TCRdb running MiXCR on the 5' RACE reads. Seen here are about 560,000 distinct CDR3 sequences, approximately 21% observed once, and the top ten hold 7.5% to 9.5%. Study-wide points: Later expanders leaned CD4+, whereas day 15 to 85 contracting clones were balanced CD4/CD8.

About this clonotype: No antigen is known for it.

The clonotype was recovered from an adult woman who had mild COVID-19 (a few samples of this study predate the infection). Cell type and time point are not known. This rearrangement joins TRBV5-6 to TRBJ2-1; perhaps TRBD2 as D (6 bases). Specimen: PBMCs or a T cell subset sorted from them (not recorded which). CDR3 sequence reads: CASSTGGIDTTEQFF. The CDR3 nucleotides are TGTGCCAGCAGCACCGGAGGGATTGACACTACTGAGCAGTTCTTC.